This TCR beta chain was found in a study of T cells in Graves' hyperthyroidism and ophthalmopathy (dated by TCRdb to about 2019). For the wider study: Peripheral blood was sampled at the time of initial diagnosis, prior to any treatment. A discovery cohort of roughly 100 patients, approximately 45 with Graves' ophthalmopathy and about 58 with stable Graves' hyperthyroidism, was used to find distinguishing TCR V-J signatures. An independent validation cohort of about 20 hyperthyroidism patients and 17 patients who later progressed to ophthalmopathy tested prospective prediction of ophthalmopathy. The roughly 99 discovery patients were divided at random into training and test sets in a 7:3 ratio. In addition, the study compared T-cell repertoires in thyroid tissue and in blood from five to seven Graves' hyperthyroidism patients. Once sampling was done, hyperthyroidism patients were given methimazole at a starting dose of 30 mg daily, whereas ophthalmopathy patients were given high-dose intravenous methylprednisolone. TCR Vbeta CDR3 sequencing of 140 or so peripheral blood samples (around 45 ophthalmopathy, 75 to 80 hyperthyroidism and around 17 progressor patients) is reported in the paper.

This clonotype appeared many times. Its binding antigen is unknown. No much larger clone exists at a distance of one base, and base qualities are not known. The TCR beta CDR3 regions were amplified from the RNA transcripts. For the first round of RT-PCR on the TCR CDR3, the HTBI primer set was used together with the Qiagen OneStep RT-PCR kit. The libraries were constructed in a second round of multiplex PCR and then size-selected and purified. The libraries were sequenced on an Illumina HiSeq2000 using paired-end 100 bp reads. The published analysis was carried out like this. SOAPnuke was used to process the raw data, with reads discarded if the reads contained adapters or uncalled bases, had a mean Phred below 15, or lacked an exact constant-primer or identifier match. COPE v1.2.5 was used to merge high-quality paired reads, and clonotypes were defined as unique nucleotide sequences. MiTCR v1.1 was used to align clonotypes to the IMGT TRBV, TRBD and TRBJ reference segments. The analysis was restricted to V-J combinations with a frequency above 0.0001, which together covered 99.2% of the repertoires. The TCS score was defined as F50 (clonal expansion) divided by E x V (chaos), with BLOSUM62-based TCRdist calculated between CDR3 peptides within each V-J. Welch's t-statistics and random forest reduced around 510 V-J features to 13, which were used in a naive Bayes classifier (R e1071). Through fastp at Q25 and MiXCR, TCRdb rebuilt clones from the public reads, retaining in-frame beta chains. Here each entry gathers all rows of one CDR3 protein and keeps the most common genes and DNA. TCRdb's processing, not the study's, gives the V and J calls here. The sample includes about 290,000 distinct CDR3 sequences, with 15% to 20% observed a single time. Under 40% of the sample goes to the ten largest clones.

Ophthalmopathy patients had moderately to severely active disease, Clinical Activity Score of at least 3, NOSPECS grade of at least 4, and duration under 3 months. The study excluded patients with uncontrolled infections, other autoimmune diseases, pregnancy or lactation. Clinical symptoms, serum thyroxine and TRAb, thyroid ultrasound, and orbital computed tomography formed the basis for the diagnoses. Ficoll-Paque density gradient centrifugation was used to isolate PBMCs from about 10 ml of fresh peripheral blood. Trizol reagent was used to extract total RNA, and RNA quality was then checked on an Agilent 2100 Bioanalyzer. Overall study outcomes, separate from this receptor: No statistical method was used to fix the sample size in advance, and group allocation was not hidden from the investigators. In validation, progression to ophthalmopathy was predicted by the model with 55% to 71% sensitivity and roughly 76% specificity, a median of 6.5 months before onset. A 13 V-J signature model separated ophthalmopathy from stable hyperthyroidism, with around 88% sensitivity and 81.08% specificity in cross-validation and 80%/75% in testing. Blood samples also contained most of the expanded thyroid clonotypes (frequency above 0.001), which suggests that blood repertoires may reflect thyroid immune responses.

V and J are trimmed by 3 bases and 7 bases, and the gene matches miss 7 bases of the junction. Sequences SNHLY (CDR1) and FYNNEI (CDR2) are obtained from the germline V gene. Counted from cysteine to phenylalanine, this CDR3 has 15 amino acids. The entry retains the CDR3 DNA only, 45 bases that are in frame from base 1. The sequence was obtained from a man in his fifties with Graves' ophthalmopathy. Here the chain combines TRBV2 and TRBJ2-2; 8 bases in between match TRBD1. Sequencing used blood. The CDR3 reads CASSDSRGLIGELFF. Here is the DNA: TGTGCCAGCAGTGATTCCAGGGGGCTGATCGGGGAGCTGTTTTTT. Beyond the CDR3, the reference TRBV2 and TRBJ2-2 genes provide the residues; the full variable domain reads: EPEVTQTPSHQVTQMGQEVILRCVPISNHLYFYWYRQILGQKVEFLVSFYNNEISEKSEIFDDQFSVERPDGSNFTLKIRSTKLEDSAMYFCASSDSRGLIGELFFGEGSRLTVL.